A single sample is the source of the 12 T cell receptor beta chains below, sequenced in a study of Tregs in tolerant kidney transplant recipients. The antigens these receptors bind are not known. Profiled with immunoSEQ multiplex PCR; TCRdb holds only in-frame clones, not every one. The sample holds 15,000 to 20,000 clones, approximately 60% seen once. Input material: Tregs from blood cultured with allogeneic cells. The receptor set was obtained from a human donor in good health.

This clone was seen a few times. This chain uses TRBV6-5 with TRBJ2-2; D might be TRBD1 (5 bases). Germline-derived CDR1 and CDR2 are MNHEY and SVGAGI. V lost 1 base to trimming and J lost 2 bases, with 11 bases between them. The CDR3 consists of 16 residues. Written as DNA, the CDR3 is TGTGCCAGCAGTTACTTGACAGTGCTAAACACCGGGGAGCTGTTTTTT. Translated: CASSYLTVLNTGELFF.

This chain joins TRBV21-1 and TRBJ1-5; the D call in the table, TRBD1, was not verified against the DNA. TRBV21-1 is noted as a pseudogene. The CDR3 length is 18 residues. DNA for the CDR3: TGTGCCAGCAGCAAATCCCCAGGGATTAAGAACTACGATCAGCCCCAGCATTTT. This translates into CASSKSPGIKNYDQPQHF.

The chain recombines TRBV4-3 with TRBJ2-7; possibly TRBD2 for D (6 bases). Germline values: CDR1 LGHNA, CDR2 YSLEER. CDR3 length: 16 residues. Trimming removed 3 bases at V and 2 bases at J, with 17 bases between. CDR3 nucleotides: TGCGCCAGCAGCCAGGGCGGAGGGACGGGCCCCTACGAGCAGTACTTC. Protein product: CASSQGGGTGPYEQYF.

This chain links TRBV7-3 with TRBJ1-1; TRBD1 aligns across 9 bases. J was trimmed by 4 bases and V by 2 bases; bases with no gene match: 2. CDR3 length equals 14 residues. Per germline, CDR1 SGHTA and CDR2 FQGTGA. CDR3 region: CASSLRGQGTEAFF. The CDR3 DNA reads as TGTGCCAGCAGCTTACGGGGACAGGGCACTGAAGCTTTCTTT.

This clone is a singleton in its sample. V gene TRBV18 combines with J gene TRBJ1-1; D gene unclear. Germline CDR1 and CDR2: KGHSH and LQKENI. The CDR3 contains 13 residues. V was trimmed by 4 bases and J by 1 base, leaving 7 bases between them. In DNA form, the CDR3 reads TGTGCCAGCTCACTCTCGGGGAACACTGAAGCTTTCTTT. This sequence encodes CASSLSGNTEAFF.

V gene TRBV18 combines with J gene TRBJ2-7, with unresolved D. With 3 bases removed from V and 6 bases from J, the gap between germline ends came to 9 bases. CDR1 and CDR2 (germline): KGHSH, LQKENI. This CDR3 contains 12 residues. The CDR3 sequence is CASSPGSPEQYF. DNA of the CDR3: TGTGCCAGCTCACCCGGTTCGCCCGAGCAGTACTTC.

This chain links TRBV30 with TRBJ1-6; tentative D call: TRBD1 (5 bases). Germline CDR1 reads GTSNPN; CDR2 reads SVGIG (reference sequence). The CDR3 has 15 amino acids. V lost 1 base to trimming and J lost 7 bases, with 14 bases between them. CDR3: CAWSAPGTINSPLHF. The DNA for the CDR3 is TGTGCCTGGAGTGCCCCCGGGACCATCAATTCACCCCTCCACTTT.

The J gene is TRBJ2-7, the V gene TRBV20-1, with D tentatively TRBD1 or TRBD2 (5 bases each). The V and J ends lost 3 bases and 7 bases respectively, with 10 bases between them. The germline CDR1 and CDR2 sequences are DFQATT and SNEGSKA (reference sequence). This CDR3 is built from 11 residues. The CDR3 nucleotides are TGCAGTGCTAGGGGGGAGCGAGAGCAGTACTTC. Translated: CSARGEREQYF.

The CDR3 coding sequence is TGTGCCAGCTCACCAGACAAAAATTCACCCCTCCACTTT. Residues: CASSPDKNSPLHF. This chain joins TRBV18 and TRBJ1-6; D not resolved. The CDR3 has 13 residues. Trimming cost V 2 bases and J 7 bases, with 6 bases left between them. Per the germline V gene, CDR1 is KGHSH and CDR2 is LQKENI.

This chain joins TRBV2 and TRBJ1-1; no clear D gene. With 1 base removed from V and 1 base from J, the gap between germline ends came to 4 bases. There are 13 residues in the CDR3. The germline CDR1 and CDR2 sequences are SNHLY and FYNNEI. The CDR3 nucleotides read TGTGCCAGCAGTGAAGTGGGGAACACTGAAGCTTTCTTT. Translated, it gives CASSEVGNTEAFF.

V gene TRBV19 combines with J gene TRBJ2-7, with D maybe TRBD2 (6 bases). This CDR3 comprises 17 residues. Trimming shortened V by 10 bases and J by 7 bases, and 32 bases separated the two germline ends. Germline V CDR1 and CDR2: LNHDA, SQIVND (reference sequence). CDR3 DNA sequence: TGTGCCACCCGATCTCTCCCCCGCGGGACTCCGCCTGGGGAGCAGTACTTC. Translation gives CATRSLPRGTPPGEQYF.

This clone came up many times. The chain links TRBV5-1 to TRBJ2-7, with 13 bases that match TRBD2. The CDR3 has 15 residues. The germline V gene has CDR1 SGHRS and CDR2 YFSETQ. V lost 4 bases and J lost 3; bases outside the gene matches: 4. CDR3 sequence (DNA): TGCGCCAGCAGCGCTACTAGCGGGGGGGACTACGAGCAGTACTTC. Protein product: CASSATSGGDYEQYF.